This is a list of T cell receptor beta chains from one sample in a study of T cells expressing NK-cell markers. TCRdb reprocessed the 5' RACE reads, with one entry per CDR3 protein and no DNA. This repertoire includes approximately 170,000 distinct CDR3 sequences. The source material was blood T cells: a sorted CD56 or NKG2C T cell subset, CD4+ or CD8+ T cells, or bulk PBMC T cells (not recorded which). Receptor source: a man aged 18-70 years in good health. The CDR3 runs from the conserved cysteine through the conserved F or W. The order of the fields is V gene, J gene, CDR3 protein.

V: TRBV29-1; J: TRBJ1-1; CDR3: CSVRLQGGTEAFF
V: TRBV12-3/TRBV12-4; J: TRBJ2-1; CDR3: CASTQPWRGDYNEQFF
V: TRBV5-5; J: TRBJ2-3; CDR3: CASSFGLAGRGDTQYF
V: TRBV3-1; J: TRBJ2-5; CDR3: CASSQERFGGGHFETQYF
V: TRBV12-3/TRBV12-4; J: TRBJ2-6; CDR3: CASSPLGAPGANVLTF
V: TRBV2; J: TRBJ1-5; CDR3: CASSDSRGQGTLGNQPQHF
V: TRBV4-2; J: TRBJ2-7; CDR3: CASSQEPREAYEQYF
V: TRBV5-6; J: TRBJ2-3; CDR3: CASSEAGTSGGWTDTQYF
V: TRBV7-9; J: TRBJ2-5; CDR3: CASSSEEGGVDETQYF
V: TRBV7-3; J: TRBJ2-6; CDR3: CASSYGTGGNSGANVLTF
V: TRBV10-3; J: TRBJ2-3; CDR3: CAISESGLAGGRTDTQYF
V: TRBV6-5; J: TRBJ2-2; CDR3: CASSYWGLEYAGELFF
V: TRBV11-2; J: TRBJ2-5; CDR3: CASSAPLAGTRIGQETQYF
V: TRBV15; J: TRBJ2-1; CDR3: CATSTSQDRGHEQFF